The 30 T cell receptor beta chains below all came from one sample that was sequenced in a study of blood T cell repertoires in COVID-19. Some clones are missing from TCRdb's copy, which holds only in-frame ones; the method was immunoSEQ multiplex PCR. Of 350,000 or so clones listed, about 88% are singletons. Sequences were obtained from PBMCs or T cells enriched from blood (not recorded which). The receptors were sampled from a woman in her 30s who had recovered from COVID-19.

CDR3 in DNA: TGTGCCAGCAGTCCTCGGGACAGCCAACCTTATGGCTACACCTTC. This translates into CASSPRDSQPYGYTF. The chain carries TRBV2 and TRBJ1-2; 7 nucleotides align to TRBD1. CDR1 is SNHLY and CDR2 is FYNNEI in the germline V gene. V lost 5 bases to trimming and J lost 5 bases; unmatched junction nucleotides: 11. The CDR3 spans 15 residues.

This clone was seen a few times. The V gene is TRBV19, the J gene TRBJ2-7; D unresolved. This CDR3 has 13 amino acids. Trimming shortened V by 4 bases and J by 0 bases, and 7 bases separated the two germline ends. Per the germline V gene, CDR1 is LNHDA and CDR2 is SQIVND (reference sequence). The CDR3 reads CASSNQVSYEQYF. CDR3 DNA: TGTGCCAGTAGTAACCAGGTCTCCTACGAGCAGTACTTC. Variable domain in full (rest from reference TRBV19 and TRBJ2-7): DGGITQSPKYLFRKEGQNVTLSCEQNLNHDAMYWYRQDPGQGLRLIYYSQIVNDFQKGDIAEGYSVSREKKESFPLTVTSAQKNPTAFYLCASSNQVSYEQYFGPGTRLTVT.

V gene TRBV10-1 combines with J gene TRBJ1-6; 8 bases map to TRBD1. With V trimmed by 1 base and J by 9 bases, 8 bases remained unmatched. Per germline, CDR1 WNHNN and CDR2 SYGVQD (reference sequence). The CDR3 totals 16 residues. The CDR3 DNA is TGCGCCAGCAGTGAGTACGCAGGGGGCCTCTCTTCACCCCTCCACTTT. Residues: CASSEYAGGLSSPLHF.

The chain recombines TRBV30 with TRBJ2-1; possibly TRBD2 for D (6 bases). The CDR3 length is 13 residues. The germline CDR1 and CDR2 sequences are GTSNPN and SVGIG (reference sequence). The V end lost 1 base, the J end lost 4 bases, and 8 bases lay between the germline ends. CDR3 protein: CAWSGREYNEQFF. The CDR3 DNA reads TGTGCCTGGAGTGGCCGGGAGTACAATGAGCAGTTCTTC.

The CDR3 region is CASSGTGYGYTF. CDR3 bases: TGCGCCAGCAGCGGGACAGGGTATGGCTACACCTTC. This chain links TRBV5-1 with TRBJ1-2; 9 bases agree with TRBD1. Trimming at V came to 4 bases and at J to 5 bases, leaving 0 bases not matched to a gene. The CDR3 contains 12 residues. Per germline, CDR1 SGHRS and CDR2 YFSETQ.

The chain couples TRBV19 to TRBJ1-4, with 8 bases aligning to TRBD1. This CDR3 is built from 15 residues. Germline V gene data show CDR1 as LNHDA and CDR2 as SQIVND (reference sequence). V shed 3 bases, J shed 5 bases, and the junction held 5 bases outside the gene matches. The CDR3 nucleotides read TGTGCCAGTAGTATTGGTGCAGGGGGCAATGAAAAACTGTTTTTT. Protein product: CASSIGAGGNEKLFF.

V and J are TRBV5-1 and TRBJ2-1, with TRBD1 identical over 8 bases. The CDR3 totals 16 residues. Germline V lookup: CDR1 SGHRS, CDR2 YFSETQ. V was pared by 0 bases and J by 7 bases, with 9 bases of the junction left unmatched. CDR3 bases: TGCGCCAGCAGCTTGGCAGTCCAGGGGGCGCAAAATGAGCAGTTCTTC. Protein product: CASSLAVQGAQNEQFF.

This clone was picked up a small number of times. Different DNA sequences within this sample yield the same CDR3. The CDR3 region has the DNA TGCGCCAGCAGTGGACAGGGGGGCGAGACCCAGTACTTC. Translation gives CASSGQGGETQYF. The rearrangement links TRBV5-1 to TRBJ2-5; 10 nucleotides agree with TRBD1. The CDR3 has 13 amino acids. The germline gives CDR1 SGHRS, CDR2 YFSETQ. Trimming at V came to 5 bases and at J to 5 bases, leaving 3 bases not matched to a gene. The complete variable domain, with remaining parts taken from reference TRBV5-1 and TRBJ2-5, reads KAGVTQTPRYLIKTRGQQVTLSCSPISGHRSVSWYQQTPGQGLQFLFEYFSETQRNKGNFPGRFSGRQFSNSRSEMNVSTLELGDSALYLCASSGQGGETQYFGPGTRLLVL.

This rearrangement joins TRBV20-1 to TRBJ2-1; 9 bases line up with TRBD1. The length of the CDR3 is 15 residues. Germline V lookup: CDR1 DFQATT, CDR2 SNEGSKA (reference sequence). V shed 3 bases and J 6 bases; nucleotides not matched to a gene: 9. In DNA, the CDR3 is TGCAGTGCTAGTCCCCCCACAGGGGGCTTCAATGAGCAGTTCTTC. It yields the protein CSASPPTGGFNEQFF.

This chain joins TRBV7-8 and TRBJ1-2; 12 positions match TRBD1. CDR1 and CDR2 (germline): SGHVS, FQNEAQ. The CDR3 covers 16 residues. V shed 4 bases, J shed 5 bases, and the junction held 8 bases outside the gene matches. The CDR3 sequence is CASSSRGQGARYGYTF. The DNA of the CDR3 is TGTGCCAGCAGCTCAAGGGGACAGGGGGCGAGGTATGGCTACACCTTC.

Comment on this clone: Mismatch with germline at one junction end may stem from a read error. The chain links TRBV7-8 to TRBJ2-5; D tentatively fits TRBD1 or TRBD2 (5 bases each). The CDR3 length is 14 residues. Germline values: CDR1 SGHVS, CDR2 FQNEAQ. Written as DNA, the CDR3 is TGTGCCAGCAGGTTAGGGACCACGGGGGAGACCCAGTACTTC. Residues: CASRLGTTGETQYF.

V and J are TRBV5-4 and TRBJ2-1, with 9 bases identical to TRBD2. The CDR3 length is 17 residues. V lost 0 bases and J lost 8; bases outside the gene matches: 12. Germline V gene sequence: CDR1 SGHNT, CDR2 YYREEE (reference sequence). The CDR3 loop reads CASSLEIWRGGPDEQFF. CDR3 nucleotide sequence: TGTGCCAGCAGCTTGGAAATTTGGCGGGGGGGCCCAGATGAGCAGTTCTTC. The full variable domain, rest sourced from reference TRBV5-4 and TRBJ2-1, is ETGVTQSPTHLIKTRGQQVTLRCSSQSGHNTVSWYQQALGQGPQFIFQYYREEENGRGNFPPRFSGLQFPNYSSELNVNALELDDSALYLCASSLEIWRGGPDEQFFGPGTRLTVL.

The CDR3 DNA reads as TGTGCCAGCAGCTCTCGGGACAGGGCCGAAGCTTTCTTT. As protein: CASSSRDRAEAFF. The chain employs TRBV7-9 and TRBJ1-1; TRBD1 matches at 9 bases. Trimming removed 4 bases from V and 8 bases from J; junction bases left unmatched: 5. CDR3 size: 13 residues. Germline V lookup: CDR1 SEHNR, CDR2 FQNEAQ (reference sequence).

The rearrangement links TRBV6-5 to TRBJ2-1, with TRBD1 matching 9 bases. Germline trimming cut 2 bases from V and 7 bases from J; bases unmatched to any gene: 9. The CDR3 consists of 16 residues. Germline V gives CDR1 MNHEY, CDR2 SVGAGI. CDR3 sequence: CASSYDRDRDWNEQFF. Here the CDR3 DNA reads TGTGCCAGCAGTTACGACCGGGACAGGGATTGGAATGAGCAGTTCTTC.

The V call is TRBV20-1, the J call TRBJ2-3; D may be TRBD1 (5 bases). The CDR3 loop spans 11 amino acids. Germline CDR1 reads DFQATT; CDR2 reads SNEGSKA (reference sequence). V was trimmed by 3 bases and J by 6 bases, leaving 7 bases between them. DNA for the CDR3: TGCAGTGCTAGGGACATGGATACGCAGTATTTT. It yields the protein CSARDMDTQYF.

J is TRBJ1-3 and V is TRBV30, with 11 bases that match TRBD1. The CDR3 covers 16 residues. Unmatched junction bases numbered 9, after V lost 4 bases and J lost 4 bases. The germline CDR1 and CDR2 sequences are GTSNPN and SVGIG (reference sequence). CDR3 in amino acids: CAWTTTGTGGGNTIYF. The CDR3 nucleotides read TGTGCCTGGACAACTACCGGGACAGGGGGAGGAAACACCATATATTTT.

The V and J genes are TRBV6-1 and TRBJ1-4, with D perhaps TRBD1 (6 bases). The V gene's germline CDR1 is MNHNS and CDR2 SASEGT. The CDR3 contains 16 residues. Trimming removed 4 bases at V and 8 bases at J, with 20 bases between. CDR3 DNA sequence: TGTGCCAGCAGTGCTTCTCCAGACATCAGGGGCGAAAAACTGTTTTTT. Protein sequence: CASSASPDIRGEKLFF.

The rearrangement joins TRBV3-1 (or the pseudogene TRBV3-2) to TRBJ1-6; perhaps TRBD1 as D (5 bases). CDR1 and CDR2 (germline): LGHDT, YNNKEL (reference sequence). V lost 1 base and J lost 7, with 11 bases in between. The length of the CDR3 is 15 residues. The CDR3 protein is CASSQGVNRNSPLHF. The CDR3 DNA reads as TGTGCCAGCAGCCAAGGGGTTAACAGGAATTCACCCCTCCACTTT.

The chain carries TRBV30 and TRBJ2-3; the match to TRBD2 covers 8 bases. CDR1 is GTSNPN, CDR2 SVGIG, per germline (reference sequence). V was pared by 4 bases and J by 4 bases, with 10 bases of the junction left unmatched. CDR3 length equals 15 residues. CDR3 protein: CAWTPFGGAADTQYF. CDR3 coding DNA: TGTGCCTGGACCCCTTTCGGGGGGGCCGCAGATACGCAGTATTTT.

J is TRBJ1-2 and V is TRBV27, with D perhaps matching TRBD1 (5 bases). Germline V CDR1 and CDR2: MNHEY, SMNVEV (reference sequence). The CDR3 has 14 residues. V shed 8 bases and J shed 7 bases, with 20 bases lying between them. The CDR3 spells CASARVLGVGGYTF. The CDR3 bases are TGTGCCAGCGCCAGGGTTCTTGGGGTGGGTGGCTACACCTTC.

The J gene is TRBJ1-4, the V gene TRBV28; TRBD1 is a possible D gene (5 bases). Germline assignment: CDR1 MDHEN and CDR2 SYDVKM. CDR3 size: 13 residues. V shed 3 bases and J shed 8 bases, with 10 bases lying between them. The CDR3 loop is CASSFQGTEKLFF. As DNA, the CDR3 is TGTGCCAGCAGTTTCCAGGGAACGGAAAAACTGTTTTTT.

The chain is built from TRBV19 and TRBJ1-3; 8 nucleotides line up with TRBD1. Per the germline V gene, CDR1 is LNHDA and CDR2 is SQIVND (reference sequence). The CDR3 spans 17 residues. The V gene end was trimmed by 4 bases and the J gene end by 0 bases; junction bases not matched to a gene: 8. CDR3 nucleotide sequence: TGTGCCAGTAGTAACTCCGGGACAGGCCTCTCTGGAAACACCATATATTTT. It encodes CASSNSGTGLSGNTIYF.

V gene TRBV2 combines with J gene TRBJ2-7, with 9 bases aligning to TRBD2. In germline, CDR1 is SNHLY, CDR2 FYNNEI. The CDR3 totals 15 residues. V trimming: 4 bases; J trimming: 2 bases; junction bases outside the gene matches: 6. CDR3 sequence reads: CASSASSGAPYEQYF. The CDR3 coding sequence is TGTGCCAGCAGTGCTTCTAGCGGGGCACCCTACGAGCAGTACTTC.

The chain combines TRBV5-1 with TRBJ2-1; a weak D match, TRBD2 (6 bases). The CDR3 spans 19 residues. Germline V gene data show CDR1 as SGHRS and CDR2 as YFSETQ. V lost 0 bases and J 8 bases, leaving 27 bases between the germline ends. Here the CDR3 DNA reads TGCGCCAGCAGCTTGGGTCACGGGTCGCCACTGACTAGTCCCCATGAGCAGTTCTTC. Amino acids: CASSLGHGSPLTSPHEQFF.

This chain joins TRBV28 and TRBJ2-3, with TRBD2 matching 11 bases. Germline CDR1 and CDR2: MDHEN and SYDVKM. The CDR3 has 17 residues. V shed 2 bases, J shed 2 bases, and the junction held 6 bases outside the gene matches. CDR3: CASSLASSGGPTDTQYF. The CDR3 nucleotides read TGTGCCAGCAGTTTAGCCTCTAGCGGGGGGCCCACAGATACGCAGTATTTT.

The chain recombines TRBV7-9 with TRBJ2-7, with 10 bases lining up with TRBD2. This CDR3 has 14 amino acids. The V gene end was trimmed by 4 bases and the J gene end by 4 bases; junction bases not matched to a gene: 4. Germline V gives CDR1 SEHNR, CDR2 FQNEAQ (reference sequence). The CDR3: CASSSQAGGYEQYF. CDR3 bases: TGTGCCAGCAGCTCCCAAGCGGGGGGGTACGAGCAGTACTTC.

This clone was observed at least ten times. The rearrangement joins TRBV11-2 to TRBJ2-7, with D possibly being TRBD2 (5 bases). Looked up from germline, CDR1 is SGHAT and CDR2 is FQNNGV. There are 15 residues in the CDR3. V gave up 2 bases and J gave up 6 bases, with 17 bases separating them. The CDR3 here is CASSLQGGRSGEQYF. The CDR3 DNA follows: TGTGCCAGCAGCTTACAAGGCGGGCGAAGTGGCGAGCAGTACTTC.

This clone was recorded once. The gene calls are TRBV7-9 and TRBJ2-5; maybe TRBD1 (6 bases). V gave up 5 bases and J gave up 0 bases, with 13 bases separating them. CDR3 size: 15 residues. The V gene's germline CDR1 is SEHNR and CDR2 FQNEAQ (reference sequence). This CDR3 is CASSPRTGYQETQYF. The DNA of the CDR3 is TGTGCCAGCAGCCCAAGAACAGGGTACCAAGAGACCCAGTACTTC.

This clone occurred once. The chain combines TRBV11-2 with TRBJ2-4; 8 bases fit TRBD1. The trim removed 1 base at V and 4 bases at J, leaving 6 bases unmatched. There are 16 residues in the CDR3. Germline V lookup: CDR1 SGHAT, CDR2 FQNNGV. CDR3 sequence (DNA): TGTGCCAGCAGCTTAGGGCCGAGGACAGGGAAAAACATTCAGTACTTC. Its translation is CASSLGPRTGKNIQYF.

The chain has TRBV14 and TRBJ2-7, with 9 bases identical to TRBD2. The CDR3 length is 15 residues. Looked up from germline, CDR1 is SGHDN and CDR2 is FVKESK. After removal of 2 bases from V and 5 bases from J, the junction contained 7 bases not matched to a gene. CDR3 sequence: CASSQWAGLANEQYF. The CDR3 coding sequence is TGTGCCAGCAGCCAATGGGCCGGACTAGCGAACGAGCAGTACTTC.